This is a list of T cell receptor beta chains from one sample in a study of blood T cell repertoires in COVID-19. Profiled with immunoSEQ multiplex PCR; TCRdb holds only in-frame clones, not every one. The table shows under 500,000 clones, with about 89% occurring only once. What was sequenced was peripheral blood. These TCRs come from a woman younger than 45 with acute or convalescent COVID-19. Both conserved end residues are part of each CDR3. The order of the fields is V gene, clone size, J gene, D gene, CDR3 protein, CDR3 DNA. A D gene is named only where the DNA matches it firmly. The size field is filled for only some rows; it gives once, few, many or a size class.

TRBV2	-	TRBJ2-5	-	CASSEGDKRTQYF	TGTGCCAGCAGTGAAGGGGACAAACGAACCCAGTACTTC
TRBV25-1	-	TRBJ2-5	TRBD1	CASSEGQGVETQYF	TGTGCCAGCAGTGAGGGACAGGGGGTGGAGACCCAGTACTTC
TRBV5-1	-	TRBJ2-1	TRBD1	CASSHGQGRFNEQFF	TGCGCCAGCAGCCACGGACAGGGAAGGTTCAATGAGCAGTTCTTC
TRBV9	-	TRBJ1-1	-	CASSVEWQGEAFF	TGTGCCAGCAGCGTAGAGTGGCAGGGTGAAGCTTTCTTT
TRBV24-1	-	TRBJ1-2	-	CATSENDRHYGYTF	TGTGCCACCAGTGAAAATGACAGACATTATGGCTACACCTTC
TRBV30	once	TRBJ1-2	TRBD1	CAWSRDRDNGYTF	TGTGCCTGGTCCCGGGACAGGGACAATGGCTACACCTTC
TRBV5-1	-	TRBJ2-5	-	CASSLGEQETQYF	TGCGCCAGCAGCTTGGGTGAACAGGAGACCCAGTACTTC
TRBV5-6	-	TRBJ2-4	-	CASSYRQVAKNIQYF	TGTGCCAGCAGCTACCGACAGGTCGCCAAAAACATTCAGTACTTC
TRBV4-1	-	TRBJ2-3	-	CASSQESGVTDTQYF	TGCGCCAGCAGCCAAGAATCGGGGGTCACAGATACGCAGTATTTT
TRBV5-1	few	TRBJ2-2	-	CASSPDTLTGELFF	TGCGCCAGCAGCCCCGACACGCTCACCGGGGAGCTGTTTTTT
TRBV15	-	TRBJ2-1	TRBD1	CATSREDSGGVNEQFF	TGTGCCACCAGCAGAGAGGACTCAGGGGGCGTCAATGAGCAGTTCTTC
TRBV19	-	TRBJ1-5	-	CASSSDRSQPQHF	TGTGCCAGTAGTTCGGACAGATCTCAGCCCCAGCATTTT
TRBV30	-	TRBJ1-6	-	CAWGARVNSPLHF	TGTGCCTGGGGGGCGCGGGTTAATTCACCCCTCCACTTT
TRBV2	-	TRBJ1-3	-	CASSGNSGNTIYF	TGTGCCAGCTCAGGGAATTCTGGAAACACCATATATTTT
TRBV29-1	-	TRBJ1-2	TRBD1	CSVDQGDDYGYTF	TGCAGCGTGGACCAGGGGGACGACTATGGCTACACCTTC
TRBV27	-	TRBJ1-1	-	CASKRRETNTEAFF	TGTGCCAGCAAGAGGCGCGAGACGAACACTGAAGCTTTCTTT
TRBV30	-	TRBJ1-2	-	CAWSEAGWRDYGYTF	TGTGCCTGGAGTGAGGCGGGGTGGAGAGACTATGGCTACACCTTC
TRBV6-7	-	TRBJ2-3	-	CASSYGRADTDTQYF	TGTGCCAGCAGTTACGGCAGGGCCGATACAGATACGCAGTATTTT
TRBV5-4	-	TRBJ2-7	TRBD2	CASSLEGSGAVQQYF	TGTGCCAGCAGCTTAGAGGGGAGCGGGGCCGTCCAGCAGTACTTC
TRBV5-4	-	TRBJ1-2	TRBD1	CASSLEDRGRTF	TGTGCCAGCAGCTTAGAAGACAGGGGGCGGACCTTC
TRBV28	-	TRBJ2-7	-	CASSLPGVDFSTYEQYF	TGTGCCAGCAGTTTACCCGGTGTGGACTTTTCAACCTACGAGCAGTACTTC
TRBV28	few	TRBJ1-5	TRBD1	CASRRTGGLNQPQHF	TGTGCCAGCAGGCGGACAGGGGGCTTGAATCAGCCCCAGCATTTT
TRBV5-1	-	TRBJ1-1	TRBD1	CASSSGQARDTEAFF	TGCGCCAGCAGCTCCGGACAGGCGAGAGACACTGAAGCTTTCTTT
TRBV28	-	TRBJ1-6	-	CASSPGLKTPLHF	TGTGCCAGCAGCCCGGGTCTCAAAACACCCCTCCACTTT
TRBV14	-	TRBJ1-4	-	CASSPRDRGKFGATNEKLFF	TGTGCCAGCAGCCCGAGAGACCGGGGAAAATTTGGGGCAACTAATGAAAAACTGTTTTTT
TRBV5-1	-	TRBJ2-3	-	CASSPKAGATDTQYF	TGCGCCAGCAGCCCGAAGGCTGGGGCCACAGATACGCAGTATTTT
TRBV29-1	-	TRBJ1-2	TRBD1	CSVYGEGASGYTF	TGCAGCGTATACGGAGAGGGGGCCTCTGGCTACACCTTC
TRBV29-1	-	TRBJ1-2	TRBD1	CSVVGTVLANYGYTF	TGCAGCGTCGTTGGGACAGTACTAGCTAACTATGGCTACACCTTC
TRBV11-2	-	TRBJ2-7	-	CASSFPSGGGAYEQYF	TGTGCCAGCAGCTTCCCTAGCGGAGGGGGGGCTTACGAGCAGTACTTC
TRBV12-2	-	TRBJ2-3	-	CASRLAANHTQYF	TGTGCAAGTCGCTTAGCCGCTAACCATACGCAGTATTTT
TRBV5-6	-	TRBJ2-5	-	CASSFQQIQGTQYF	TGTGCCAGCAGCTTCCAACAGATTCAGGGGACCCAGTACTTC
TRBV5-5	-	TRBJ2-1	-	CASSLGAASPEQFF	TGTGCCAGCAGCTTGGGCGCGGCATCCCCTGAGCAGTTCTTC
TRBV19	-	TRBJ2-1	TRBD1	CASSIGWDRGYNEQFF	TGTGCCAGTAGTATTGGCTGGGACAGGGGGTACAATGAGCAGTTCTTC
TRBV6-1	-	TRBJ1-5	-	CASSDPEYQPQHF	TGTGCCAGCAGTGATCCTGAGTATCAGCCCCAGCATTTT
TRBV3-1/TRBV3-2	-	TRBJ2-1	-	CASSQERGGAGNEQFF	TGTGCCAGCAGCCAAGAAAGGGGGGGGGCTGGCAATGAGCAGTTCTTC
TRBV6-5	-	TRBJ2-7	TRBD1	CATSGTGVSYEQYF	TGTGCCACCTCCGGGACAGGAGTCTCCTACGAGCAGTACTTC
TRBV19	-	TRBJ1-5	TRBD1	CASRTKDRGRSQPQHF	TGTGCCAGTAGAACTAAAGACAGGGGGCGAAGTCAGCCCCAGCATTTT
TRBV7-9	once	TRBJ1-6	TRBD1	CASSLGTANSPLHF	TGTGCCAGCAGCCTCGGGACAGCTAATTCACCCCTCCACTTT
TRBV9	-	TRBJ2-7	-	CASSLEGALHEQYF	TGTGCCAGCAGCCTCGAAGGGGCACTACACGAGCAGTACTTC
TRBV27	-	TRBJ2-3	TRBD2	CASSRLAGGPVTDTQYF	TGTGCCAGCAGTCGCCTAGCGGGGGGGCCGGTCACAGATACGCAGTATTTT